This T cell receptor beta chain is drawn from a study of blood T cell repertoires in COVID-19. Study-level background: Acute and convalescent COVID-19 specimens originated in the United States, Italy and Spain. The analysed material was cDNA or gDNA that came from T cells, B-cell-depleted T cells, or PBMCs.

This table comes from immunoSEQ multiplex PCR, and its TCRdb copy is limited to in-frame clones, with some not included. The table shows about 130,000 clones, with about 80% occurring only once. Germline CDR1 reads KGHDR; CDR2 reads SFDVKD. This CDR3 contains 16 residues. V lost 1 base and J 4 bases, leaving 14 bases between the germline ends. Individuals aged roughly 18 to 95 years were recruited from approximately 22 US areas. Participant-given clinical history determined each cohort assignment. Sequencing was done on a sample of PBMCs or T cells enriched from blood (not recorded which). The chain couples TRBV24-1 to TRBJ2-3; the D gene is possibly TRBD2 (7 bases). The clonotype was recovered from a man aged 50 to 60 who had recovered from COVID-19. This chain's CDR3 is CATSDLRGGAADTQYF. The CDR3 DNA follows: TGTGCCACCAGTGATTTAAGGGGGGGGGCCGCAGATACGCAGTATTTT.